This T cell receptor beta chain was obtained from a study of response to subunit inactivated influenza vaccine. Study-wide findings and caveats: Researchers suggested that each seasonal influenza vaccination recruits few new T cells.

Between the trimmed V and J ends, which lost 4 bases and 4 bases, there was a span of 11 bases. CDR1 and CDR2 from the germline V gene are GTSNPN and SVGIG (reference sequence). The CDR3 has 12 amino acids. About this clonotype: Its matching antigen is unknown.

TCRdb independently ran MiXCR on the RT-PCR reads; one entry per CDR3 protein. The sample shows about 700,000 distinct CDR3 sequences, roughly 14% of them seen only once. The sequence derives from a man aged 50-60 years who received an inactivated influenza vaccine. Sequencing used PBMCs from blood, obtained 11 to 12 days after vaccination. V gene TRBV30 combines with J gene TRBJ2-7; perhaps TRBD1 as D (6 bases). The CDR3 reads CAWNRAGYEQYF. CDR3 bases: TGTGCCTGGAACAGGGCTGGTTACGAGCAGTACTTC.